What follows are 6 T cell receptor beta chains derived from one specimen sequenced in a study of T-cell reconstitution after alpha-beta-depleted transplantation in children. TCRbeta library construction was performed incorporating unique molecular identifiers. TCRdb reanalysed the PCR reads using MiXCR and keeps one entry per CDR3 protein. This sample carries fewer than 400,000 distinct CDR3 sequences, roughly 20% of them seen once, and the ten largest clones take 3.5% to 4%. The sequencing used PBMCs from the stem cell graft donor, collected from the stem cell graft. These TCRs come from a human donor who donated a stem cell graft to a child with acute myeloid leukemia.

The sample holds many counts of this clonotype. The J gene is TRBJ2-1, the V gene TRBV20-1; the D gene is possibly TRBD2 (6 bases). In germline, CDR1 is DFQATT, CDR2 SNEGSKA (reference sequence). The CDR3 is 15 residues long. With 6 bases removed from V and 5 bases from J, the gap between germline ends came to 20 bases. CDR3 DNA sequence: TGCAGTGCGACTCAAAGACCGGGACTTAACAATGAGCAGTTCTTC. Protein product: CSATQRPGLNNEQFF.

This clonotype was found many times. The V gene is TRBV7-3, the J gene TRBJ2-3, with D uncertain. V lost 0 bases and J lost 2, with 6 bases in between. This CDR3 has 14 amino acids. In germline, CDR1 is SGHTA, CDR2 FQGTGA. CDR3 amino acids: CASSLTLNTDTQYF. For the CDR3, the DNA is TGTGCCAGCAGCTTAACGCTAAACACAGATACGCAGTATTTT.

This clonotype has just a few counts. This rearrangement joins TRBV7-6 to TRBJ2-2; D may match TRBD1 or TRBD2 (5 bases each). The length of the CDR3 is 15 residues. V lost 2 bases to trimming and J lost 12 bases, with 19 bases between them. Germline CDR1 is SGHVS and CDR2 is FNYEAQ. CDR3: CASSLSNQGRRKLFF. CDR3 sequence (DNA): TGTGCCAGCAGCTTATCTAACCAGGGACGAAGGAAGCTGTTTTTT.

This clonotype was found a few times. The chain employs TRBV9 and TRBJ2-7; TRBD1 might be the D (6 bases). The CDR3 is made up of 15 amino acids. Per the germline V gene, CDR1 is SGDLS and CDR2 is YYNGEE. Trimming removed 4 bases from V and 2 bases from J, with 16 bases in between. CDR3 nucleotides: TGTGCCAGCAGCCCCACCGGGACATCTACCTACGAGCAGTACTTC. Residues: CASSPTGTSTYEQYF.

J is TRBJ2-1 and V is TRBV5-1, with 12 bases identical to TRBD2. V dropped 5 bases and J dropped 7; count of bases not matched to a gene: 7. Germline V gives CDR1 SGHRS, CDR2 YFSETQ. The CDR3 is 15 residues long. DNA of the CDR3: TGCGCCAGCAGAGATCTAGCGGGAGGGCCTAATGAGCAGTTCTTC. Residues: CASRDLAGGPNEQFF.

The chain joins TRBV15 to TRBJ1-1; no firm D call. Trimming shortened V by 1 base and J by 6 bases, and 6 bases separated the two germline ends. In germline, CDR1 is LNHNV, CDR2 YYDKDF (reference sequence). This CDR3 has 12 residues. CDR3 sequence (DNA): TGTGCCACCAGCAGAGGTGTAGCTGAAGCTTTCTTT. This gives the protein CATSRGVAEAFF.